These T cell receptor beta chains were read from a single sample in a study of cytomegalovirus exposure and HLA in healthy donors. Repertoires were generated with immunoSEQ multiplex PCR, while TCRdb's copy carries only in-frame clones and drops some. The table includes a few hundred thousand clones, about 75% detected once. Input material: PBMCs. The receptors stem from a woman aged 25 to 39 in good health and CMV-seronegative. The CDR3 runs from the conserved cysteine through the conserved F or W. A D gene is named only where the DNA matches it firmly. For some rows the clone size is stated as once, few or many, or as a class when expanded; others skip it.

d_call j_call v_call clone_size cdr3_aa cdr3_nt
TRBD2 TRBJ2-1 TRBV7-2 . CASSFLAVGGEQFF TGTGCCAGCAGCTTCCTAGCGGTCGGGGGTGAGCAGTTCTTC
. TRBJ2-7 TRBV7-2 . CASSSFRGKSSEQYF TGTGCCAGCAGCTCATTTCGCGGGAAATCTAGCGAGCAGTACTTC
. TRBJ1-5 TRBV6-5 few CASRAPNQPQHF TGTGCCAGCAGGGCCCCCAATCAGCCCCAGCATTTT
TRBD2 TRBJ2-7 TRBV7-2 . CASSFGLAGVTEQYF TGTGCCAGCAGCTTTGGACTAGCGGGAGTAACCGAGCAGTACTTC
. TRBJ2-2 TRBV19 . CASGRPNTGELFF TGTGCCAGTGGGAGGCCGAACACCGGGGAGCTGTTTTTT
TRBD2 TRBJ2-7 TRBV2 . CASSSIAGGAYEQYF TGTGCCAGCAGTAGTATAGCGGGAGGGGCCTACGAGCAGTACTTC
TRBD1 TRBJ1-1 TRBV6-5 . CASSYAGTGITEAFF TGTGCCAGCAGCTATGCCGGGACAGGGATCACTGAAGCTTTCTTT
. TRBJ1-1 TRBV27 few CASSLLFGGNTEAFF TGTGCCAGCAGTTTATTGTTCGGGGGGAACACTGAAGCTTTCTTT
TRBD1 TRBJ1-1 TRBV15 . CATSRKGQVPEAFF TGTGCCACCAGCAGAAAGGGACAGGTTCCTGAAGCTTTCTTT
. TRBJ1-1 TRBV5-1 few CASSLGRNTEAFF TGCGCCAGCAGCTTGGGCAGGAACACTGAAGCTTTCTTT
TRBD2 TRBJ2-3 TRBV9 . CASSSRGAGTDTQYF TGTGCCAGCAGCTCGCGGGGGGCGGGCACAGATACGCAGTATTTT
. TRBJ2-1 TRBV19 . CASSIGPSEQFF TGTGCCAGTAGTATAGGGCCAAGTGAGCAGTTCTTC
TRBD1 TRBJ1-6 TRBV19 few CASSTTGGADSPLHF TGTGCCAGTAGTACCACAGGGGGAGCGGATTCACCCCTCCACTTT
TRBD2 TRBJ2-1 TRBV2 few CASSPGTSDNEQFF TGTGCCAGCAGTCCCGGGACTAGCGACAATGAGCAGTTCTTC
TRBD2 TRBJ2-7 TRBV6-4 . CASSFRTSGNHEQYF TGTGCCAGCAGTTTTCGTACTAGCGGGAATCACGAGCAGTACTTC
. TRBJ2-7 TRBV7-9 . CASAQIRQGTSYEQYF TGTGCCAGCGCCCAGATCCGGCAGGGGACCTCCTACGAGCAGTACTTC
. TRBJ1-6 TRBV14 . CASSLISYNSPLHF TGTGCCAGCAGCTTAATCTCCTATAATTCACCCCTCCACTTT
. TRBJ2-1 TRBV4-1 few CASSLQGNEQFF TGCGCCAGCAGTCTACAGGGCAATGAGCAGTTCTTC
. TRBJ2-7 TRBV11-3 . CASSSHAGSYEQYF TGTGCCAGCAGCTCCCACGCCGGCTCCTACGAGCAGTACTTC
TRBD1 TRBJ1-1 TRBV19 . CASTFIAGGTEAFF TGTGCCAGTACGTTCATAGCAGGGGGCACTGAAGCTTTCTTT
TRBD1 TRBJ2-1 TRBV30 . CAWTAGTGLSDEQFF TGTGCCTGGACTGCCGGGACAGGGCTTTCCGATGAGCAGTTCTTC
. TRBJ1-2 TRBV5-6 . CASSWSGVGHGYTF TGTGCCAGCAGCTGGTCAGGGGTTGGGCATGGCTACACCTTC
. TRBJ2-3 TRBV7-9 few CASRSGADTQYF TGTGCCAGCAGATCAGGGGCAGATACGCAGTATTTT
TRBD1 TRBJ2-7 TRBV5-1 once CASSTGGVDEQYF TGCGCCAGCTCAACAGGGGGCGTCGACGAGCAGTACTTC
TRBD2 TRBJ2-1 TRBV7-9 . CASSLFSGVNNEQFF TGTGCCAGCAGCTTGTTTAGCGGGGTAAACAATGAGCAGTTCTTC
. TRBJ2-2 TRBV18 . CASSPRIRENTGELFF TGTGCCAGCTCACCACGAATCAGGGAGAACACCGGGGAGCTGTTTTTT
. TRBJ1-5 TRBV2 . CASRANRDNQPQHF TGTGCCAGCAGGGCTAACAGGGATAACCAGCCCCAGCATTTT
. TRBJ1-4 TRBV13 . CASSVGQRGEKLFF TGTGCCAGCAGCGTCGGACAGCGAGGGGAAAAACTGTTTTTT
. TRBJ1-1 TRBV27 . CASSLSMGGDTEAFF TGTGCCAGCAGTTTATCGATGGGGGGGGACACTGAAGCTTTCTTT
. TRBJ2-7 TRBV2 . CASSEGGYYEQYF TGTGCCAGCAGCGAGGGGGGGTATTACGAGCAGTACTTC
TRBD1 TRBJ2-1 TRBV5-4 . CASSLGTGVRDEQFF TGTGCCAGCAGCCTGGGGACAGGGGTCCGGGATGAGCAGTTCTTC
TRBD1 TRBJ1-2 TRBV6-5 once CASRRDRAPNYGYTF TGTGCCAGCAGACGCGACAGGGCCCCTAACTATGGCTACACCTTC
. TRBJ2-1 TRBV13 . CASSQGRRDEQFF TGTGCCAGCAGTCAAGGTAGGAGAGATGAGCAGTTCTTC
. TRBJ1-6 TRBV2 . CASREDPGSVYSPLHF TGTGCCAGCAGAGAAGATCCGGGTTCCGTCTATTCACCCCTCCACTTT
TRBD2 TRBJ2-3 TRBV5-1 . CASSSLLAGETDTQYF TGCGCCAGCAGCTCTTTACTAGCGGGAGAGACAGATACGCAGTATTTT
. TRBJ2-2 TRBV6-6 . CASSYSNSREALFF TGTGCCAGCAGTTACTCGAATTCGCGCGAGGCGCTGTTTTTT
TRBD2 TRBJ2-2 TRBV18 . CASSPLTSGNTGELFF TGTGCCAGCTCACCCCTGACTAGCGGTAACACCGGGGAGCTGTTTTTT